Following are 27 T cell receptor beta chains from one sample sequenced in a study of early stage breast cancer tumors. TCRdb's copy holds only in-frame clones and misses some; the assay was immunoSEQ multiplex PCR. The table shows about 31,000 clones, with roughly four fifths occurring only once. The sequencing sample was made of breast tumor tissue. The receptor set was obtained from a person aged 25 to 40 with breast cancer.

V gene TRBV30 combines with J gene TRBJ1-6; possibly TRBD1 for D (5 bases). The germline V and J ends were trimmed by 2 bases and 9 bases, with 17 bases remaining between them. The CDR3 is 15 residues long. CDR1 GTSNPN and CDR2 SVGIG come from the germline V gene (reference sequence). CDR3 nucleotide sequence: TGTGCCTGGAGTCCCTACCCTGGGACGAGTTCACCCCTCCACTTT. Translating gives CAWSPYPGTSSPLHF.

The CDR3 loop reads CASSWGLAGGKETQYF. The CDR3 nucleotides are TGTGCCAGCAGTTGGGGACTAGCGGGAGGGAAAGAGACCCAGTACTTC. This chain uses TRBV6-6 with TRBJ2-5, with TRBD2 identical over 16 bases. Germline CDR1 MNHNY, CDR2 SVGAGI (reference sequence). V was clipped by 4 bases and J by 3 bases; unmatched bases: 2. The CDR3 contains 16 residues.

The chain joins TRBV2 to TRBJ2-2; D unresolved. There are 14 residues in the CDR3. Trimming took off 5 bases at V and 3 bases at J, with 10 bases between the two ends. CDR1 is SNHLY and CDR2 is FYNNEI in the germline V gene. CDR3 sequence reads: CASSPDGYTGELFF. For the CDR3, the DNA is TGTGCCAGCAGTCCCGACGGGTACACCGGGGAGCTGTTTTTT.

This clone was seen a single time. The chain couples TRBV6-5 to TRBJ2-3, with D possibly matching TRBD1 (7 bases). The V gene's germline CDR1 is MNHEY and CDR2 SVGAGI. Trimming removed 5 bases at V and 1 base at J, with 13 bases between. The CDR3 contains 15 residues. The CDR3 bases are TGTGCCAGCAGTAGGGCCAGGGGGGGCACAGATACGCAGTATTTT. Protein product: CASSRARGGTDTQYF.

This rearrangement joins TRBV6-5 to TRBJ1-1; TRBD1 matches 7 bases. Losses at the gene ends were 6 bases for V and 5 bases for J; bases not matched to a gene: 6. Germline V gene lookup returns CDR1 MNHEY and CDR2 SVGAGI. The length of the CDR3 is 13 residues. The CDR3 sequence is CASSRGAGTEAFF. The CDR3 DNA reads as TGTGCCAGCAGCAGGGGGGCGGGGACTGAAGCTTTCTTT.

The chain employs TRBV7-2 and TRBJ2-7; 7 bases map to TRBD2. Looked up from germline, CDR1 is SGHTA and CDR2 is FQGNSA. The CDR3 sequence is 16 residues long. The ends lost 4 bases at V and 2 bases at J; junction bases unmatched: 11. The CDR3 nucleotides read TGTGCCAGCAGCTCTGGTAGCGGGTCTTTTACCTACGAGCAGTACTTC. It translates to CASSSGSGSFTYEQYF.

The chain combines TRBV5-1 with TRBJ1-1; 8 bases match TRBD1. The CDR3 loop spans 14 amino acids. Germline V gene data show CDR1 as SGHRS and CDR2 as YFSETQ. V gave up 3 bases and J gave up 5 bases; unmatched junction bases: 6. The CDR3 spells CASSSGQGSTEAFF. Here the CDR3 DNA reads TGCGCCAGCAGCTCAGGACAGGGAAGTACTGAAGCTTTCTTT.

This chain joins TRBV4-1 and TRBJ2-5; 8 bases agree with TRBD2. The CDR3 is 15 amino acids. Germline-derived CDR1 and CDR2 are MGHRA and YSYEKL. Losses at the gene ends were 7 bases for V and 5 bases for J; bases not matched to a gene: 12. The CDR3 sequence is CASTPGLQRGETQYF. The DNA for the CDR3 is TGCGCCAGCACTCCCGGACTCCAGCGGGGGGAGACCCAGTACTTC.

The V gene is TRBV7-2, the J gene TRBJ2-1; TRBD2 agrees at 7 bases. With 0 bases clipped from V and 6 bases from J, the junction kept 5 bases outside the gene matches. This CDR3 is built from 15 residues. The germline gives CDR1 SGHTA, CDR2 FQGNSA. CDR3 sequence (DNA): TGTGCCAGCAGCTTAGCTCGGGACTACGCCAATGAGCAGTTCTTC. This encodes CASSLARDYANEQFF.

This clone appeared once. V and J are TRBV7-6 and TRBJ2-5, with no clear D. Trimming removed 2 bases at V and 2 bases at J, with 9 bases between. In germline, CDR1 is SGHVS, CDR2 FNYEAQ. The CDR3 loop spans 14 amino acids. The CDR3 here is CASSLRVPQETQYF. CDR3 sequence (DNA): TGTGCCAGCAGCTTAAGGGTCCCACAAGAGACCCAGTACTTC. The complete variable domain, with remaining parts taken from reference TRBV7-6 and TRBJ2-5, reads GAGVSQSPRYKVTKRGQDVALRCDPISGHVSLYWYRQALGQGPEFLTYFNYEAQQDKSGLPNDRFSAERPEGSISTLTIQRTEQRDSAMYRCASSLRVPQETQYFGPGTRLLVL.

In regard to this clone: The junction differs from germline at one of its ends, possibly a read error. V usage is TRBV5-6 and J usage is TRBJ1-5, with a weak D call TRBD1 (5 bases). This CDR3 is built from 18 residues. Germline lookup yields CDR1 SGHDT and CDR2 YYEEEE. CDR3 amino acids: CTSSLTGLKGYSNQPQHF. CDR3 coding DNA: TGTACCAGCAGCTTGACCGGGCTCAAGGGGTATAGCAATCAGCCCCAGCATTTT.

The chain recombines TRBV14 with TRBJ2-6; D may be TRBD1 or TRBD2 (5 bases each). CDR1 SGHDN and CDR2 FVKESK come from the germline V gene. CDR3 length: 14 amino acids. The V end was cut by 4 bases, the J end by 4 bases, with 8 bases between. The CDR3 is CASSPRDGANVLTF. In nucleotides, the CDR3 is TGTGCCAGCAGCCCCAGGGACGGGGCCAACGTCCTGACTTTC.

V and J are TRBV30 and TRBJ2-3; a weak D match, TRBD2 (6 bases). The CDR3 contains 15 residues. Germline V gene lookup returns CDR1 GTSNPN and CDR2 SVGIG (reference sequence). Trimming stripped 2 bases from V and 5 bases from J, with 17 bases between. The CDR3 here is CAWSLSGGLKDTQYF. CDR3 sequence (DNA): TGTGCCTGGAGTCTCAGTGGGGGGTTAAAAGATACGCAGTATTTT. Full variable domain (remainder filled in from reference TRBV30 and TRBJ2-3): SQTIHQWPATLVQPVGSPLSLECTVEGTSNPNLYWYRQAAGRGLQLLFYSVGIGQISSEVPQNLSASRPQDRQFILSSKKLLLSDSGFYLCAWSLSGGLKDTQYFGPGTRLTVL.

This clone was found a few times. The chain couples TRBV4-3 to TRBJ2-3; 8 bases are shared with TRBD2. The CDR3 is 14 amino acids. Trimming cost V 2 bases and J 5 bases; bases outside gene matches: 3. Germline-derived CDR1 and CDR2 are LGHNA and YSLEER. CDR3 sequence (DNA): TGCGCCAGCAGCCAACATAGCGGGAAAGATACGCAGTATTTT. Translated: CASSQHSGKDTQYF.

In its sample, this clone ranks as medium-sized (0.01 to 0.1%). J is TRBJ1-2 and V is TRBV4-1; D gene uncertain. CDR1 is MGHRA, CDR2 YSYEKL, per germline. This CDR3 is built from 14 residues. Trimming shortened V by 3 bases and J by 3 bases, and 11 bases separated the two germline ends. The CDR3 is CASSHELKDYGYTF. The CDR3 coding sequence is TGCGCCAGCAGCCATGAACTGAAGGACTATGGCTACACCTTC.

The chain links TRBV6-5 to TRBJ2-1; TRBD2 is a possible D gene (6 bases). Trimming cost V 1 base and J 8 bases, with 9 bases left between them. The CDR3 consists of 13 residues. Germline V gene lookup returns CDR1 MNHEY and CDR2 SVGAGI. DNA of the CDR3: TGTGCCAGCAGTTACTTGGAGGGAGATGAGCAGTTCTTC. Encoded protein: CASSYLEGDEQFF.

The chain links TRBV30 to TRBJ2-7; D unclear. CDR1 GTSNPN and CDR2 SVGIG come from the germline V gene (reference sequence). Deletions cut 0 bases from V and 9 bases from J, with 12 bases between. The CDR3 is made up of 12 amino acids. The CDR3 region has the DNA TGTGCCTGGAGTGTCCACCTTACCGGGCAGTACTTC. Translating gives CAWSVHLTGQYF.

The chain joins TRBV25-1 to TRBJ1-4; TRBD1 matches 8 bases. V lost 3 bases, J lost 5 bases, and 5 bases stayed unmatched. Per germline, CDR1 MGHDK and CDR2 SYGVNS. This CDR3 region has 15 residues. As DNA, the CDR3 is TGTGCCAGCAGTGATCCTCGACAGGGGAATGAAAAACTGTTTTTT. Translation: CASSDPRQGNEKLFF.

The chain recombines TRBV29-1 with TRBJ2-3; maybe TRBD2 (7 bases). Deletions cut 6 bases from V and 2 bases from J, with 18 bases between. There are 15 residues in the CDR3. Germline V CDR1 and CDR2: SQVTM, ANQGSEA. DNA for the CDR3: TGCAGCGTCGGGGGCGGGAGTGGGGCCACAGATACGCAGTATTTT. Translating it yields CSVGGGSGATDTQYF.

The rearrangement joins TRBV29-1 to TRBJ1-5; D gene unclear. The CDR3 totals 15 residues. Trimming stripped 5 bases from V and 0 bases from J, with 14 bases between. The germline gives CDR1 SQVTM, CDR2 ANQGSEA. CDR3 loop: CSVSEQGDSNQPQHF. In DNA form, the CDR3 reads TGCAGCGTTTCCGAACAAGGTGATAGCAATCAGCCCCAGCATTTT.

J is TRBJ1-6 and V is TRBV5-4; TRBD1 aligns across 10 bases. Germline-derived CDR1 and CDR2 are SGHNT and YYREEE (reference sequence). CDR3 length equals 15 residues. J was trimmed by 10 bases and V by 4 bases; bases with no gene match: 8. The CDR3 spells CASSGRDRGYSPLHF. As DNA, the CDR3 is TGTGCCAGCAGCGGAAGGGACAGGGGATACTCACCCCTCCACTTT.

The J gene is TRBJ1-2, the V gene TRBV4-1; 11 nucleotides match TRBD1. The CDR3 length is 15 residues. J gave up 3 bases and V 7 bases, and 7 bases lay outside the gene matches. The germline CDR1 and CDR2 sequences are MGHRA and YSYEKL. This CDR3 reads CASKPGTGGDYGYTF. The CDR3 region has the DNA TGCGCCAGCAAACCGGGGACAGGGGGGGACTATGGCTACACCTTC.

The J gene is TRBJ2-3, the V gene TRBV5-1; 10 bases are a match to TRBD2. The germline CDR1 and CDR2 sequences are SGHRS and YFSETQ. After removal of 2 bases from V and 3 bases from J, the junction contained 6 bases not matched to a gene. The CDR3 has 16 residues. The CDR3 region is CASSFYPTSGTDTQYF. As DNA, the CDR3 is TGCGCCAGCAGCTTTTATCCGACTAGCGGGACAGATACGCAGTATTTT.

The rearrangement joins TRBV6-5 to TRBJ2-5; the D gene is possibly TRBD1 (6 bases). Per the germline V gene, CDR1 is MNHEY and CDR2 is SVGAGI. The CDR3 runs to 11 residues. V gave up 5 bases and J gave up 5 bases, with 6 bases separating them. Here the CDR3 DNA reads TGTGCCAGCAGTCAGGGGGAGACCCAGTACTTC. Translation gives CASSQGETQYF.

A few counts support this clone. The chain couples TRBV29-1 to TRBJ2-1; D is uncertain. From germline, CDR1 is SQVTM and CDR2 ANQGSEA. The CDR3 spans 13 residues. V was pared by 5 bases and J by 3 bases, with 11 bases between. The CDR3 loop is CSVKNPNYNEQFF. The CDR3 nucleotides read TGCAGCGTTAAAAACCCGAACTACAATGAGCAGTTCTTC.

Here the CDR3 reads CASSRTQGVNTGELFF. CDR3 in DNA: TGCGCCAGCAGCCGCACTCAGGGAGTGAACACCGGGGAGCTGTTTTTT. This chain links TRBV4-3 with TRBJ2-2; D is possibly TRBD1 or TRBD2 (5 bases each). V dropped 4 bases and J dropped 1 base, with 13 bases sitting between them. In germline, CDR1 is LGHNA, CDR2 YSLEER. This CDR3 spans 16 amino acids.

This chain uses TRBV28 with TRBJ2-1; 7 bases fit TRBD1. This CDR3 is 15 amino acids long. Per germline, CDR1 MDHEN and CDR2 SYDVKM. Trimming removed 5 bases from V and 4 bases from J; junction bases left unmatched: 8. The CDR3 loop reads CASSLPGQPYNEQFF. In DNA form, the CDR3 reads TGTGCCAGCAGTCTACCGGGACAGCCTTACAATGAGCAGTTCTTC.